The 26 T cell receptor beta chains listed next were all sequenced from one sample in a study of blood T cell repertoires in COVID-19 (dated by TCRdb to 2018 to 2020). Library preparation employed the immunoSEQ multiplex PCR assay. TCRdb mirrors the immuneACCESS table, restricted to in-frame sequences. Some clones are absent from its copies; in checked studies, under half trace to an unresolved V gene, and the reason for the others is unknown. Recorded for this sample are roughly 200,000 clones; 80% to 85% of them occurred a single time. 25% to 35% of the sample lies in the top ten. The sequencing sample was made of peripheral blood. These receptors all stem from a man in his forties or fifties with acute or convalescent COVID-19.

Note on this clone: Other DNA sequences in this specimen translate into the identical CDR3. The V and J genes are TRBV19 and TRBJ1-5, with TRBD1 as a possible D gene (6 bases). The V and J ends lost 6 bases and 4 bases respectively, with 10 bases between them. The CDR3 runs to 13 residues. The germline gives CDR1 LNHDA, CDR2 SQIVND (reference sequence). CDR3 DNA sequence: TGTGCCAGTAGCACCCAGGGGAATCAGCCCCAGCATTTT. As protein: CASSTQGNQPQHF.

This chain connects TRBV15 to TRBJ1-5; D is undetermined. The CDR3 covers 12 residues. Germline V CDR1 and CDR2: LNHNV, YYDKDF (reference sequence). The V and J ends lost 4 bases and 5 bases respectively, with 6 bases between them. The CDR3, as DNA: TGTGCCACCAGCATTAATTATCAGCCCCAGCATTTT. This sequence encodes CATSINYQPQHF. Supplemented by reference TRBV15 and TRBJ1-5, the full variable domain reads DAMVIQNPRYQVTQFGKPVTLSCSQTLNHNVMYWYQQKSSQAPKLLFHYYDKDFNNEADTPDNFQSRRPNTSFCFLDIRSPGLGDTAMYLCATSINYQPQHFGDGTRLSIL.

CDR3 sequence: CASSLGQGELGGYTF. For the CDR3, the DNA is TGCGCCAGCAGCCTCGGACAGGGGGAGTTGGGTGGCTACACCTTC. This chain connects TRBV5-1 to TRBJ1-2; TRBD1 agrees at 10 bases. From germline, CDR1 is SGHRS and CDR2 YFSETQ. J gave up 7 bases and V 4 bases, and 10 bases lay outside the gene matches. The CDR3 spans 15 residues.

This sequence joins TRBV5-1 and TRBJ1-3; no firm D call. Trimming cost V 0 bases and J 0 bases, with 13 bases left between them. CDR1 is SGHRS, CDR2 YFSETQ, per germline. The CDR3 length is 17 residues. Here the CDR3 DNA reads TGCGCCAGCAGCTTGGACGGGAGGCAGTCCTCTGGAAACACCATATATTTT. Translation: CASSLDGRQSSGNTIYF.

V usage is TRBV11-2 and J usage is TRBJ2-1; 13 positions agree with TRBD2. The V gene's germline CDR1 is SGHAT and CDR2 FQNNGV. The V and J ends lost 5 bases and 8 bases, in that order; junction bases with no gene match: 12. This CDR3 has 17 residues. The DNA for the CDR3 is TGTGCCAGCAGCCGGACTAGCGGGAGAATCAGCTCGGATGAGCAGTTCTTC. This encodes CASSRTSGRISSDEQFF. Combining the CDR3 with reference TRBV11-2 and TRBJ2-1 gives the whole variable domain EAGVAQSPRYKIIEKRQSVAFWCNPISGHATLYWYQQILGQGPKLLIQFQNNGVVDDSQLPKDRFSAERLKGVDSTLKIQPAKLEDSAVYLCASSRTSGRISSDEQFFGPGTRLTVL.

This clone was counted only a few times. The chain employs TRBV6-5 and TRBJ1-2; D is uncertain. The CDR3 has 15 amino acids. The V end lost 2 bases, the J end lost 1 base, and 11 bases lay between the germline ends. Germline CDR1 MNHEY, CDR2 SVGAGI. CDR3 DNA: TGTGCCAGCAGTTACGAGGCAGATCATAACTATGGCTACACCTTC. Translating gives CASSYEADHNYGYTF.

The chain joins TRBV9 to TRBJ1-4; 8 bases align to TRBD1. V was clipped by 0 bases and J by 7 bases; unmatched bases: 2. The CDR3 has 14 residues. Germline CDR1 is SGDLS and CDR2 is YYNGEE. CDR3 residues: CASSVGDRSEKLFF. CDR3 nucleotide sequence: TGTGCCAGCAGCGTAGGGGACAGGTCTGAAAAACTGTTTTTT.

The J gene is TRBJ2-7, the V gene TRBV2; tentatively, D is TRBD1 (6 bases). There are 15 residues in the CDR3. V lost 4 bases to trimming and J lost 6 bases, with 19 bases between them. CDR1 and CDR2 (germline): SNHLY, FYNNEI. The CDR3 DNA reads as TGTGCCAGCAGTGTTCTCCGGGCAGGGGAGAGCGAGCAGTACTTC. It codes for CASSVLRAGESEQYF.

The chain employs TRBV11-3 and TRBJ2-1; 7 bases are a match to TRBD2. The trim removed 6 bases at V and 6 bases at J, leaving 11 bases unmatched. The CDR3 has 15 residues. Germline V gene lookup returns CDR1 SGHNT and CDR2 YENEEA. The chain's CDR3 is CASSVRGVAGNEQFF. CDR3 nucleotide sequence: TGTGCCAGCAGTGTTAGGGGTGTAGCGGGCAATGAGCAGTTCTTC.

The gene calls are TRBV7-9 and TRBJ2-3; TRBD2 matches 14 bases. This CDR3 is 15 amino acids long. V gave up 10 bases and J gave up 6 bases; unmatched junction bases: 9. Germline V CDR1 and CDR2: SEHNR, FQNEAQ (reference sequence). CDR3 amino acids: CAMLGLAGVWDTQYF. In nucleotides, the CDR3 is TGTGCCATGCTGGGACTAGCGGGAGTTTGGGATACGCAGTATTTT. Full variable domain (outside the CDR3, taken from reference TRBV7-9 and TRBJ2-3): DTGVSQNPRHKITKRGQNVTFRCDPISEHNRLYWYRQTLGQGPEFLTYFQNEAQLEKSRLLSDRFSAERPKGSFSTLEIQRTEQGDSAMYLCAMLGLAGVWDTQYFGPGTRLTVL.

V and J are TRBV24-1 and TRBJ1-2; 9 bases fit TRBD1. V dropped 1 base and J dropped 6; count of bases not matched to a gene: 2. CDR1 and CDR2 (germline): KGHDR, SFDVKD. The CDR3 length is 14 residues. The CDR3 protein is CATSDLQGANGYTF. The CDR3 DNA follows: TGTGCCACCAGTGATTTACAGGGGGCGAATGGCTACACCTTC.

CDR3 nucleotides: TGTGCCAGCAGCTTCGATTCGGGAAATGAAAAACTGTTTTTT. Its protein product is CASSFDSGNEKLFF. The chain joins TRBV7-2 to TRBJ1-4; D remains ambiguous. The CDR3 has 14 amino acids. V was trimmed by 3 bases and J by 5 bases, leaving 10 bases between them. The germline CDR1 and CDR2 sequences are SGHTA and FQGNSA.

The chain links TRBV7-2 to TRBJ2-1; tentatively, D is TRBD2 (5 bases). CDR1 is SGHTA, CDR2 FQGNSA, per germline. This CDR3 has 18 residues. V was pared by 6 bases and J by 0 bases, with 21 bases between. Here the CDR3 DNA reads TGTGCCAGCAGTTCAACGTCCGGAGGAAGAAACTCCTACAATGAGCAGTTCTTC. This gives the protein CASSSTSGGRNSYNEQFF.

This clone was seen once. Germline is not matched at one junction end, which may reflect a read error. The chain recombines TRBV11-2 with TRBJ2-1; D gene ambiguous. Germline V gene data show CDR1 as SGHAT and CDR2 as FQNNGV. The CDR3 totals 14 residues. CDR3 sequence reads: CASSLTVSNNEQFF. DNA for the CDR3: TGTGCCAGCAGCTTAACTGTCTCCAACAATGAGCAGTTCTTC.

This clone was seen a handful of times. The CDR3 nucleotides read TGTGCCAGCAGTACACTAGGCAATGAGCAGTTCTTC. This translates into CASSTLGNEQFF. This sequence joins TRBV12-3 or TRBV12-4 and TRBJ2-1, with D possibly TRBD2 on 5 matching bases. Trimming took off 5 bases at V and 6 bases at J, with 8 bases between the two ends. This CDR3 has 12 amino acids.

V is TRBV5-5 and J is TRBJ2-7; 9 bases line up with TRBD2. The junction had 21 bases not matched to a gene; V was cut back by 0 bases and J by 5 bases. Germline CDR1 and CDR2: SGHKS and YYEKEE (reference sequence). The CDR3 has 20 amino acids. CDR3 sequence reads: CASSLDLGLSWREGINEQYF. The CDR3 DNA sequence: TGTGCCAGCAGCTTGGATCTTGGTTTGAGTTGGCGGGAGGGCATCAACGAGCAGTACTTC.

The chain recombines TRBV7-9 with TRBJ2-7, with unresolved D. Germline values: CDR1 SEHNR, CDR2 FQNEAQ (reference sequence). The V end was cut by 1 base, the J end by 4 bases, with 8 bases between. This CDR3 has 13 amino acids. CDR3 residues: CASSLGQKYEQYF. For the CDR3, the DNA is TGTGCCAGCAGCTTAGGCCAGAAATACGAGCAGTACTTC.

The sample holds one count of this clone. The chain combines TRBV18 with TRBJ1-2, with D hard to call. This CDR3 is built from 14 residues. The V end lost 1 base, the J end lost 3 bases, and 9 bases lay between the germline ends. Germline CDR1 KGHSH, CDR2 LQKENI. CDR3 in DNA: TGTGCCAGCTCACCACAAGGAGTCGACTATGGCTACACCTTC. Translating it yields CASSPQGVDYGYTF.

A few counts support this clone. For the CDR3, the DNA is TGTGCCAGCAGTTTCATTTACAGGGGGCCAGCTGGGGCCAACGTCCTGACTTTC. Translating gives CASSFIYRGPAGANVLTF. V gene TRBV5-6 combines with J gene TRBJ2-6; 9 nucleotides line up with TRBD1. The CDR3 has 18 residues. With V trimmed by 5 bases and J by 2 bases, 11 bases remained unmatched. CDR1 and CDR2 from the germline V gene are SGHDT and YYEEEE.

The chain employs TRBV5-1 and TRBJ1-1; D gene ambiguous. In germline, CDR1 is SGHRS, CDR2 YFSETQ. V shed 4 bases and J shed 0 bases, with 16 bases lying between them. The CDR3 loop spans 16 amino acids. CDR3 nucleotide sequence: TGCGCCAGCAGCCCCTATGACACCGGGATGAACACTGAAGCTTTCTTT. It encodes CASSPYDTGMNTEAFF.

The J gene is TRBJ2-2, the V gene TRBV7-3, with 9 bases identical to TRBD1. Trimming cost V 5 bases and J 5 bases; bases outside gene matches: 6. The CDR3 loop spans 15 amino acids. Germline assignment: CDR1 SGHTA and CDR2 FQGTGA. The DNA for the CDR3 is TGTGCCAGCAGCCCCGGGACAGGGAGGACCGGGGAGCTGTTTTTT. It encodes CASSPGTGRTGELFF.

This chain connects TRBV29-1 to TRBJ2-7; maybe TRBD2 (6 bases). V was shortened by 5 bases and J by 0 bases, with 14 bases between the two germline ends. CDR1 SQVTM and CDR2 ANQGSEA come from the germline V gene. The CDR3 totals 14 residues. For the CDR3, the DNA is TGCAGCGTTACGGCACTAGCCTCCTCCTACGAGCAGTACTTC. It is translated as CSVTALASSYEQYF.

CDR3 nucleotides: TGTGCCAGCTCAAGCCCCCGGGACAGGGTTGGAAACACCATATATTTT. Its translation is CASSSPRDRVGNTIYF. The gene calls are TRBV18 and TRBJ1-3, with 9 bases lining up with TRBD1. From germline, CDR1 is KGHSH and CDR2 LQKENI. The CDR3 contains 16 residues. Trimming took 5 bases from V and 3 from J; bases not matched to a gene: 8.

CDR3 in amino acids: CASSSGTGADTQYF. The CDR3 bases are TGTGCCAGCAGTTCCGGGACAGGGGCAGATACGCAGTATTTT. The chain links TRBV25-1 to TRBJ2-3; 10 bases align to TRBD1. With V trimmed by 5 bases and J by 4 bases, 3 bases remained unmatched. CDR1 is MGHDK and CDR2 is SYGVNS in the germline V gene. The CDR3 consists of 14 residues.

This clone has only a few counts. The gene calls are TRBV9 and TRBJ2-7, with 11 nucleotides matching TRBD2. Germline V gene lookup returns CDR1 SGDLS and CDR2 YYNGEE. The CDR3 covers 15 residues. After removal of 4 bases from V and 5 bases from J, the junction contained 8 bases not matched to a gene. The CDR3 is CASSPLTSGMDEQYF. The DNA for the CDR3 is TGTGCCAGCAGCCCCTTGACTAGCGGGATGGACGAGCAGTACTTC.

The V gene is TRBV27, the J gene TRBJ1-3, with 8 positions matching TRBD1. Trimming took 5 bases from V and 1 from J; bases not matched to a gene: 1. Per germline, CDR1 MNHEY and CDR2 SMNVEV (reference sequence). This CDR3 has 14 amino acids. CDR3 sequence reads: CASSRQGSGNTIYF. CDR3 DNA sequence: TGTGCCAGCAGTAGACAGGGGTCTGGAAACACCATATATTTT.